This T cell receptor (beta chain) was retrieved from a study of response to subunit inactivated influenza vaccine. Study-wide results and limits: Each seasonal flu vaccination may recruit only limited new T cells, authors suggested.

About this clonotype: The antigen is not known.

MiXCR was run by TCRdb on the RT-PCR reads, yielding one entry per CDR3 protein. The sample shows around 760,000 distinct CDR3 sequences, roughly 14% of them seen only once. The CDR3 consists of 13 residues. Trimming pared 6 bases from V and 4 bases from J, leaving 11 bases between. Germline CDR1 and CDR2: MNHEY and SVGEGT. The sequencing here drew on PBMCs from blood, taken around two weeks before vaccination. The clonotype comes from a man over 45 who received an inactivated influenza vaccine. The J gene is TRBJ2-3, the V gene TRBV6-2 or TRBV6-3; no clear D. The DNA of the CDR3 is TGTGCCAGCAGAACCGGCGGCCCAGATACGCAGTATTTT. Translated, it gives CASRTGGPDTQYF.